The 27 T cell receptor beta chains presented below share a single source sample, sequenced in a study of control samples from healthy donors and cancer patients (TCRdb year 2020). Libraries came from the immunoSEQ multiplex PCR assay. TCRdb limited this immuneACCESS table to in-frame rearrangements with V and J called. A share of clones is missing; checked studies link under half to unresolved V genes, and the rest is unexplained. The sample table shows 100,000 to 110,000 clones, and roughly nine tenths are seen once. The ten largest clones represent 18% of the sample. Sequencing was carried out using blood. Every receptor here comes from a woman aged 50 to 65 in good health.

The chain employs TRBV7-2 and TRBJ1-6; a weak D match, TRBD1 (6 bases). The germline V and J ends were trimmed by 0 bases and 9 bases, with 9 bases remaining between them. CDR1 SGHTA and CDR2 FQGNSA come from the germline V gene. This CDR3 spans 14 amino acids. For the CDR3, the DNA is TGTGCCAGCAGCTTAGCCCAGGGGAGTTCACCCCTCCACTTT. Its protein product is CASSLAQGSSPLHF.

V and J are TRBV11-2 and TRBJ1-1, with D tentatively TRBD1 (6 bases). Germline loops: CDR1 SGHAT, CDR2 FQNNGV. Trimming shortened V by 6 bases and J by 3 bases, and 14 bases separated the two germline ends. The CDR3 spans 14 residues. CDR3 in DNA: TGTGCCAGCAGTCCCGCTGGGGGGCACACTGAAGCTTTCTTT. Translated, it gives CASSPAGGHTEAFF.

The rearrangement links TRBV2 to TRBJ1-5; no clear D. This CDR3 is built from 15 residues. CDR1 is SNHLY, CDR2 FYNNEI, per germline. The V and J ends lost 7 bases and 0 bases respectively, with 13 bases between them. The CDR3 DNA reads TGTGCCAGCAAATTTGCGGGAGGTAGCAATCAGCCCCAGCATTTT. Encoded protein: CASKFAGGSNQPQHF.

The J gene is TRBJ1-4, the V gene TRBV27; TRBD1 might be the D (5 bases). This CDR3 region has 14 residues. Germline V lookup: CDR1 MNHEY, CDR2 SMNVEV (reference sequence). V was pared by 7 bases and J by 4 bases, with 13 bases between. The CDR3 region has the DNA TGTGCCAGCACTCCCTTCGGGGGTAATGAAAAACTGTTTTTT. It yields the protein CASTPFGGNEKLFF.

The J gene is TRBJ1-2, the V gene TRBV7-9; tentative D call: TRBD1 (5 bases). Looked up from germline, CDR1 is SEHNR and CDR2 is FQNEAQ (reference sequence). The CDR3 extends over 16 amino acids. V lost 3 bases and J 2 bases, leaving 16 bases between the germline ends. The CDR3 region is CASSFSWDELNYGYTF. The CDR3 DNA reads TGTGCCAGCAGCTTTAGTTGGGACGAACTAAACTATGGCTACACCTTC.

V is TRBV5-8 and J is TRBJ1-1; D not certain. The germline gives CDR1 SGHTS, CDR2 YDEGEE. The CDR3 totals 13 residues. The germline V and J ends were trimmed by 2 bases and 1 base, with 6 bases remaining between them. The CDR3 nucleotides read TGTGCCAGCAGCTTTAAGGGGAACACTGAAGCTTTCTTT. Translating gives CASSFKGNTEAFF.

The chain combines TRBV5-1 with TRBJ1-2; TRBD1 matches at 7 bases. CDR1 SGHRS and CDR2 YFSETQ come from the germline V gene. The CDR3 has 13 amino acids. With 4 bases clipped from V and 4 bases from J, the junction kept 4 bases outside the gene matches. DNA of the CDR3: TGCGCCAGCAGCGGACAGGCAGGCTATGGCTACACCTTC. Its protein is CASSGQAGYGYTF.

This clone was counted a few times. This chain joins TRBV6-5 and TRBJ2-3; TRBD2 aligns across 12 bases. From germline, CDR1 is MNHEY and CDR2 SVGAGI. V was pared by 7 bases and J by 5 bases, with 4 bases of the junction left unmatched. The CDR3 spans 14 residues. CDR3 loop: CASKLAGGKDTQYF. CDR3 nucleotide sequence: TGTGCCAGCAAGCTAGCGGGAGGGAAAGATACGCAGTATTTT.

The V gene is TRBV27, the J gene TRBJ2-2; TRBD1 matches at 7 bases. The CDR3 sequence is 15 residues long. Per germline, CDR1 MNHEY and CDR2 SMNVEV (reference sequence). V shed 3 bases, J shed 4 bases, and the junction held 5 bases outside the gene matches. The DNA for the CDR3 is TGTGCCAGCAGTTTGGACAGGCGAGCCACCGGGGAGCTGTTTTTT. Its translation is CASSLDRRATGELFF.

The J gene is TRBJ1-3, the V gene TRBV12-3 or TRBV12-4, with D uncertain. The CDR3 has 13 residues. Trimming took off 6 bases at V and 4 bases at J, with 10 bases between the two ends. In nucleotides, the CDR3 is TGTGCCAGCAGGCGAATAGCAGGAAACACCATATATTTT. Translating gives CASRRIAGNTIYF.

J is TRBJ2-7 and V is TRBV14; D ambiguous. CDR1 SGHDN and CDR2 FVKESK come from the germline V gene. V gave up 0 bases and J gave up 1 base, with 7 bases separating them. This CDR3 is 14 amino acids long. The CDR3 loop reads CASSQDIFSYEQYV. In nucleotides, the CDR3 is TGTGCCAGCAGCCAAGACATTTTTTCCTACGAGCAGTACGTC.

This chain joins TRBV14 and TRBJ2-2; 9 nucleotides match TRBD2. Germline values: CDR1 SGHDN, CDR2 FVKESK. This CDR3 has 23 amino acids. Germline trimming cut 0 bases from V and 0 bases from J; bases unmatched to any gene: 20. CDR3 nucleotide sequence: TGTGCCAGCAGCCAAGAAAGGTTTGGGGCGACTAGCGGTCTCTTAGCGAACACCGGGGAGCTGTTTTTT. This sequence encodes CASSQERFGATSGLLANTGELFF.

V gene TRBV4-1 combines with J gene TRBJ1-2; a weak D match, TRBD1 (5 bases). Germline-derived CDR1 and CDR2 are MGHRA and YSYEKL. CDR3 length equals 15 residues. Trimming stripped 0 bases from V and 7 bases from J, with 15 bases between. The CDR3 spells CASSQDPMGRGGYTF. The CDR3 nucleotides are TGCGCCAGCAGCCAAGACCCAATGGGGAGGGGTGGCTACACCTTC.

The CDR3 sequence: CASSTGLAGWTGELFF. CDR3 DNA: TGTGCCAGCAGCACGGGACTAGCGGGTTGGACCGGGGAGCTGTTTTTT. V gene TRBV7-9 combines with J gene TRBJ2-2, with TRBD2 matching over 12 bases. The germline gives CDR1 SEHNR, CDR2 FQNEAQ (reference sequence). CDR3 length equals 16 residues. With 5 bases clipped from V and 5 bases from J, the junction kept 6 bases outside the gene matches.

The V gene is TRBV29-1, the J gene TRBJ1-2; TRBD1 aligns across 8 bases. Germline CDR1 SQVTM, CDR2 ANQGSEA. The CDR3 covers 13 residues. V was pared by 7 bases and J by 10 bases, with 14 bases of the junction left unmatched. The CDR3 loop reads CSAYTGTGFSYTF. CDR3 bases: TGCAGCGCCTATACCGGGACAGGATTTTCCTACACCTTC.

This sequence joins TRBV5-1 and TRBJ1-3; unclear D gene. The germline V gene has CDR1 SGHRS and CDR2 YFSETQ. This CDR3 contains 14 residues. The ends were cut back, 4 bases at V and 1 base at J, with 9 bases in the middle. CDR3 residues: CASSGGDSGNTIYF. The CDR3 DNA follows: TGCGCCAGCAGCGGCGGGGATTCTGGAAACACCATATATTTT.

The chain joins TRBV19 to TRBJ2-2; no clear D gene. This CDR3 has 16 residues. Deletions cut 1 base from V and 0 bases from J, with 9 bases between. The germline V gene encodes CDR1 LNHDA and CDR2 SQIVND (reference sequence). CDR3 protein: CASSIVRRTNTGELFF. CDR3 bases: TGTGCCAGTAGTATAGTCAGGAGAACGAACACCGGGGAGCTGTTTTTT.

This chain links TRBV9 with TRBJ1-5, with D possibly being TRBD1 (5 bases). Looked up from germline, CDR1 is SGDLS and CDR2 is YYNGEE. The CDR3 is 14 amino acids. The ends were cut back, 4 bases at V and 2 bases at J, with 10 bases in the middle. CDR3 sequence (DNA): TGTGCCAGCAGCCAAGCCAGGGGCAATCAGCCCCAGCATTTT. Its protein product is CASSQARGNQPQHF.

V is TRBV5-6 and J is TRBJ2-1; the D is unclear. The germline CDR1 and CDR2 sequences are SGHDT and YYEEEE. V gave up 2 bases and J gave up 6 bases, with 15 bases separating them. The CDR3 extends over 15 amino acids. The CDR3 reads CASSLNSPSGNEQFF. As DNA, the CDR3 is TGTGCCAGCAGCTTAAACTCACCCTCAGGCAATGAGCAGTTCTTC.

The rearrangement joins TRBV27 to TRBJ2-1; weak D call: TRBD1 (5 bases). V lost 6 bases to trimming and J lost 5 bases, with 8 bases between them. Germline V CDR1 and CDR2: MNHEY, SMNVEV (reference sequence). This CDR3 is built from 12 residues. The chain's CDR3 is CASRRQNNEQFF. Written as DNA, the CDR3 is TGTGCCAGCAGGAGACAGAACAATGAGCAGTTCTTC.

Comments on this clone: The DNA is left out, because the CDR3 cannot be placed on it with certainty; the CDR3 is given as TCRdb lists it. The CDR3 loop reads CASSYFGPGGNGYTF. The chain uses TRBV5-1 and TRBJ1-2. The CDR3 is 15 amino acids long, termini counted. From germline, CDR1 is SGHRS and CDR2 YFSETQ.

This clone was recorded a few times. The chain uses TRBV11-2 and TRBJ2-3, with D tentatively TRBD1 (5 bases). Trimming removed 4 bases at V and 4 bases at J, with 15 bases between. This CDR3 region has 15 residues. Germline lookup yields CDR1 SGHAT and CDR2 FQNNGV. CDR3 amino acids: CASSYSFDSPDTQYF. DNA of the CDR3: TGTGCCAGCAGCTACTCCTTTGACAGTCCAGATACGCAGTATTTT.

V usage is TRBV5-4 and J usage is TRBJ2-7; a possible D gene is TRBD1 (7 bases). The germline V gene has CDR1 SGHNT and CDR2 YYREEE (reference sequence). Trimming took off 3 bases at V and 5 bases at J, with 15 bases between the two ends. This CDR3 has 14 residues. CDR3: CASSSGGGFDEQYV. DNA of the CDR3: TGTGCCAGCAGCTCAGGGGGAGGTTTCGACGAGCAGTACGTC.

The rearrangement joins TRBV3-1 (or the pseudogene TRBV3-2) to TRBJ2-7, with 10 bases aligning to TRBD1. Germline CDR1 is LGHDT and CDR2 is YNNKEL (reference sequence). The CDR3 is 15 residues long. The ends lost 3 bases at V and 2 bases at J; junction bases unmatched: 4. This chain's CDR3 is CASSHPGTGAYEQYF. The DNA for the CDR3 is TGTGCCAGCAGCCATCCCGGGACAGGGGCCTACGAGCAGTACTTC.

The V call is TRBV6-5, the J call TRBJ2-3; the match to TRBD1 covers 7 bases. The V gene end was trimmed by 9 bases and the J gene end by 0 bases; junction bases not matched to a gene: 9. Germline values: CDR1 MNHEY, CDR2 SVGAGI. CDR3 length equals 15 residues. This chain's CDR3 is CASGGQQTSTDTQYF. The CDR3 DNA sequence: TGTGCCAGTGGGGGACAGCAAACTAGCACAGATACGCAGTATTTT.

Only one count was recorded for this clone. The chain is built from TRBV27 and TRBJ1-2; D gene unclear. Trimming cost V 5 bases and J 4 bases, with 11 bases left between them. CDR1 and CDR2 (germline): MNHEY, SMNVEV (reference sequence). This CDR3 is 13 amino acids long. CDR3 loop: CASSTGGVYGYTF. The CDR3 DNA is TGTGCCAGCAGTACCGGTGGCGTCTATGGCTACACCTTC.

J is TRBJ2-4 and V is TRBV30; the D gene is possibly TRBD2 (6 bases). The CDR3 sequence is 16 residues long. Between the trimmed V and J ends, which lost 4 bases and 0 bases, there was a span of 16 bases. The germline CDR1 and CDR2 sequences are GTSNPN and SVGIG (reference sequence). This CDR3 is CAWTGRGRGAKNIQYF. The CDR3 nucleotides are TGTGCCTGGACCGGGCGCGGGCGGGGAGCCAAAAACATTCAGTACTTC.